These T cell receptor beta chains were read from a single sample in a study of Graves' ophthalmopathy and Graves' hyperthyroidism. MiXCR, applied by TCRdb to the multiplex PCR reads, yields one record per CDR3 protein. The sample includes 150,000 or so distinct CDR3 sequences, 35% to 50% of them seen just once. What was sequenced was peripheral blood. The receptors come from a young man with Graves' ophthalmopathy. CDR3s leave out the opening cysteine and the closing phenylalanine or tryptophan. Clone size appears in some rows only: once, few, many, or a class for an expanded clone.

J,V,size,CDR3
TRBJ2-7,TRBV6-2/TRBV6-3,many,ASSHIVYEQY
TRBJ2-5,TRBV6-1,-,ASSAHPGLAEETQY
TRBJ2-7,TRBV19,few,ASKQPGQGMDEQY
TRBJ1-2,TRBV5-5,many,ASSLAQGGYGYT
TRBJ1-2,TRBV28,once,ASTGGARMVEGYT
TRBJ2-7,TRBV6-5,many,ASSPPGQTEQY
TRBJ1-2,TRBV27,-,ASSLSVAGKVYGYT
TRBJ1-3,TRBV12-3/TRBV12-4,-,ASKGQAAGNTIY
TRBJ2-7,TRBV6-5,-,ASSYGNRAYEQY
TRBJ2-2,TRBV12-3/TRBV12-4,many,ASSLAGAVNTGELF
TRBJ2-7,TRBV6-5,many,ASSSRVAYEQY
TRBJ2-7,TRBV12-3/TRBV12-4,many,ASSPGTGGYEQY
TRBJ1-5,TRBV11-2,many,ASSLDLQSSLPQH
TRBJ1-5,TRBV10-3,many,ALPFVGSPNQPQH
TRBJ1-1,TRBV12-3/TRBV12-4,-,ASSFRGRSTEAF
TRBJ1-2,TRBV12-3/TRBV12-4,many,ASSLDRDRDSGYT
TRBJ2-7,TRBV20-1,many,SGKQGVAEQY
TRBJ2-7,TRBV12-3/TRBV12-4,once,ASSPGTSGRAGQY
TRBJ2-5,TRBV7-2,few,ASSQRRGPYQETQY
TRBJ2-7,TRBV7-8,-,ASSPRQGLGEQY
TRBJ2-5,TRBV20-1,-,SARQGGETQY
TRBJ2-2,TRBV12-3/TRBV12-4,many,ASRQGYTGELF
TRBJ1-2,TRBV12-3/TRBV12-4,-,ASSFAASGGYT
TRBJ2-5,TRBV6-6,many,ASRLQGAQQETQY
TRBJ2-5,TRBV7-9,many,ASSPDGQTQY
TRBJ2-7,TRBV6-1,-,ASPGGGRLDYEQY
TRBJ2-2,TRBV12-3/TRBV12-4,-,ASSLTGGIWRDSAGELF
TRBJ1-5,TRBV12-3/TRBV12-4,many,ASSWGPGQPQH
TRBJ1-2,TRBV10-1,-,ASRLRGKTS
TRBJ1-6,TRBV7-9,-,ASSIDRINSPLH
TRBJ1-6,TRBV6-2/TRBV6-3,-,ASTKMGQRGRSNSPLH
TRBJ1-1,TRBV6-5,many,ASSYSRVANTEAF
TRBJ2-1,TRBV6-2/TRBV6-3,-,ASSYEAGYNEQF
TRBJ2-7,TRBV6-2/TRBV6-3,many,ASTREGTGSYEQY
TRBJ1-1,TRBV19,many,ASSKSRGRGTEAF
TRBJ1-2,TRBV20-1,many,SARTGQGRGYT
TRBJ2-7,TRBV28,many,ASSSPAGRISYEQY
TRBJ1-2,TRBV12-3/TRBV12-4,many,ASSLFGLSNYGYT
TRBJ2-1,TRBV6-2/TRBV6-3,many,ASSYTGRAYNEQF
TRBJ2-7,TRBV29-1,-,SVRDRANEQY
TRBJ1-5,TRBV20-1,-,SAAKGQSNQPQH
TRBJ1-2,TRBV28,-,ASSPRGRVYGYT
TRBJ1-2,TRBV28,-,ASSLGGAGDKGYGYT
TRBJ2-7,TRBV12-3/TRBV12-4,-,ASSLQGEIYAQY
TRBJ2-4,TRBV11-3,many,ASSLATRSPKNIQY
TRBJ1-5,TRBV12-3/TRBV12-4,-,ASSERDTINQPQH
TRBJ1-2,TRBV11-3,many,ASSPRDSLYYGYT
TRBJ1-5,TRBV6-1,-,ASSTSGQGDNQPQH
TRBJ2-2,TRBV19,many,ASPNRAGELF
TRBJ1-5,TRBV4-1,many,ATGSGGPYSNQPQH
TRBJ2-7,TRBV11-3,-,ASSSSGQGVHEQY
TRBJ2-4,TRBV28,-,ASSLNLVGNIQY
TRBJ1-5,TRBV27,-,ASSPQTGVDQPQH
TRBJ1-1,TRBV30,many,AWSARGLKNTEAF
TRBJ2-2,TRBV10-1,-,ASRPSHTGELF